Detailed here is one T cell receptor (beta chain). Profiled with immunoSEQ multiplex PCR; TCRdb holds only in-frame clones, not every one. Of about 130,000 clones in the sample, 85% to 95% were seen once. Germline V lookup: CDR1 GTSNPN, CDR2 SVGIG (reference sequence). This CDR3 region has 16 residues. With V trimmed by 1 base and J by 4 bases, 11 bases remained unmatched. This sample was taken from a study of control samples from healthy donors and cancer patients. The TCR originated in a man between 18 and 29 years old in good health. The chain employs TRBV30 and TRBJ1-1; 8 bases agree with TRBD1. Sequenced input: blood. CDR3 amino acids: CAWSGTGRTGSTEAFF. As DNA, the CDR3 is TGTGCCTGGAGTGGGACAGGGAGGACAGGCAGCACTGAAGCTTTCTTT.